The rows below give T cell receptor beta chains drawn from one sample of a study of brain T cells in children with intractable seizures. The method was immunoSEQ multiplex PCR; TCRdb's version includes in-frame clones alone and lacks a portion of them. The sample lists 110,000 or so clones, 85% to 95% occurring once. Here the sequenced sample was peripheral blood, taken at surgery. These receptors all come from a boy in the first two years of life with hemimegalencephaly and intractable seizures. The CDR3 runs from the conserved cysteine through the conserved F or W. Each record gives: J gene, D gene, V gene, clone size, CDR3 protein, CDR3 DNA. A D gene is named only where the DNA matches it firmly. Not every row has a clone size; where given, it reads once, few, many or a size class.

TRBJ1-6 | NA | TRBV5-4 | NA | CASSPTGGAGSPLHF | TGTGCCAGCAGTCCGACGGGGGGCGCTGGTTCACCCCTCCACTTT
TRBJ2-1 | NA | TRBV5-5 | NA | CASSRTIAYEQFF | TGTGCCAGCAGCCGGACGATAGCCTATGAGCAGTTCTTC
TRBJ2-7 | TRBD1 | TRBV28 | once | CASSADRVAYEQYF | TGTGCCAGCAGTGCTGACAGGGTGGCATACGAGCAGTACTTC
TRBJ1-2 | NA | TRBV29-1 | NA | CSLGRANYGYTF | TGCAGCCTCGGTCGGGCTAACTATGGCTACACCTTC
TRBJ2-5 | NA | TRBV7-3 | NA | CASSGGGKETQYF | TGTGCCAGCAGCGGGGGAGGCAAAGAGACCCAGTACTTC
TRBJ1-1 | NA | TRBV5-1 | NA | CASSLSGTPRNTEAFF | TGCGCCAGCAGCTTGTCCGGGACACCTCGGAACACTGAAGCTTTCTTT
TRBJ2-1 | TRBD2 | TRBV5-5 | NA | CASSTLAGNNEQFF | TGTGCCAGCAGCACACTAGCGGGAAACAATGAGCAGTTCTTC
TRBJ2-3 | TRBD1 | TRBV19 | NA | CASSTNSGGRTDTQYF | TGTGCCAGTAGTACAAATTCAGGGGGCCGGACAGATACGCAGTATTTT
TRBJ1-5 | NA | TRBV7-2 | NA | CASSLESWLYSNQPQHF | TGTGCCAGCAGCTTGGAATCCTGGCTCTATAGCAATCAGCCCCAGCATTTT
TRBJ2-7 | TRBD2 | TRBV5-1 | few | CASSPGTSGTTYEQYF | TGCGCCAGCAGCCCAGGGACTAGCGGGACAACCTACGAGCAGTACTTC
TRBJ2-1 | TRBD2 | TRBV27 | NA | CASRSGLAYNEQFF | TGTGCCAGCAGATCTGGACTAGCGTACAATGAGCAGTTCTTC
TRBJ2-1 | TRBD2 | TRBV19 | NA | CASSRRASGGSYNEQFF | TGTGCCAGTAGTAGGAGAGCTAGCGGGGGTTCCTACAATGAGCAGTTCTTC
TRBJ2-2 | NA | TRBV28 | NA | CASSPQLGALDTGELFF | TGTGCCAGCAGCCCCCAGTTGGGGGCGCTGGACACCGGGGAGCTGTTTTTT
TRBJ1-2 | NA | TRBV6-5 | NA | CASSPNDYGYTF | TGTGCCAGCAGTCCGAACGACTATGGCTACACCTTC
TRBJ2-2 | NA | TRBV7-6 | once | CASSFRGNTGELFF | TGTGCCAGCAGCTTCCGGGGGAACACCGGGGAGCTGTTTTTT
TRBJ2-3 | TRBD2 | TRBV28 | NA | CASTVAGTSTDTQYF | TGTGCCAGCACTGTAGCGGGTACTAGCACAGATACGCAGTATTTT
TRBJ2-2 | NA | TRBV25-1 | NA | CASSGSGELFF | TGTGCCAGCAGCGGCAGCGGGGAGCTGTTTTTT
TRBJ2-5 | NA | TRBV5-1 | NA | CASSLGAYDGETQYF | TGCGCCAGCAGCTTGGGGGCCTACGATGGGGAGACCCAGTACTTC
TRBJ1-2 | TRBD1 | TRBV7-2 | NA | CASSAGQAYGYTF | TGTGCCAGCAGCGCGGGACAGGCCTATGGCTACACCTTC
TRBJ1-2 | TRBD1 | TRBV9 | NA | CASSTGQGSYGYTF | TGTGCCAGCAGCACGGGACAGGGGAGCTATGGCTACACCTTC
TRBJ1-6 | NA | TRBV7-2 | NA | CASSLRGGTGSNSPLHF | TGTGCCAGCAGCTTAAGGGGGGGTACAGGGTCTAATTCACCCCTCCACTTT
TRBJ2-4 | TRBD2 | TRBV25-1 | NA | CASSERLAGKNIQYF | TGTGCCAGCAGTGAAAGGTTAGCGGGGAAAAACATTCAGTACTTC
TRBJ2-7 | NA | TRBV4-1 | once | CASSQVTPDRRGVSYEQYF | TGCGCCAGCAGCCAAGTCACCCCCGACAGGCGTGGGGTTTCCTACGAGCAGTACTTC
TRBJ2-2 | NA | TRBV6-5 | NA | CASSPREATGELFF | TGTGCCAGCAGCCCCAGGGAGGCCACCGGGGAGCTGTTTTTT
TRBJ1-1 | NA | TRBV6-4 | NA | CASSDSKPRGQNTEAFF | TGTGCCAGCAGTGACTCTAAGCCTCGGGGGCAGAACACTGAAGCTTTCTTT
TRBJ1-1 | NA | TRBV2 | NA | CASSAGLNTEAFF | TGTGCCAGCAGTGCCGGACTGAACACTGAAGCTTTCTTT
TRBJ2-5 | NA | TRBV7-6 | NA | CASSIGGGWETQYF | TGTGCCAGCAGCATAGGTGGGGGCTGGGAGACCCAGTACTTC
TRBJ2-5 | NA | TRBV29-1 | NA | CSVLGRPHQETQYF | TGCAGCGTTTTGGGGCGACCCCACCAAGAGACCCAGTACTTC
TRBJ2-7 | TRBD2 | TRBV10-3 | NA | CAITEGLAGIGSSYEQYF | TGTGCCATCACCGAGGGACTAGCGGGAATCGGTAGCTCCTACGAGCAGTACTTC
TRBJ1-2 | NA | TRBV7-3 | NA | CASSLADNYGYTF | TGTGCCAGCAGCTTAGCCGACAACTATGGCTACACCTTC
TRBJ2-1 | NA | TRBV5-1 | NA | CASSLEARFNEQFF | TGCGCCAGCAGCTTGGAGGCTAGGTTCAATGAGCAGTTCTTC
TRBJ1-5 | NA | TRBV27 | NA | CASSLLGEVNQPQHF | TGTGCCAGCAGTTTATTAGGGGAGGTCAATCAGCCCCAGCATTTT